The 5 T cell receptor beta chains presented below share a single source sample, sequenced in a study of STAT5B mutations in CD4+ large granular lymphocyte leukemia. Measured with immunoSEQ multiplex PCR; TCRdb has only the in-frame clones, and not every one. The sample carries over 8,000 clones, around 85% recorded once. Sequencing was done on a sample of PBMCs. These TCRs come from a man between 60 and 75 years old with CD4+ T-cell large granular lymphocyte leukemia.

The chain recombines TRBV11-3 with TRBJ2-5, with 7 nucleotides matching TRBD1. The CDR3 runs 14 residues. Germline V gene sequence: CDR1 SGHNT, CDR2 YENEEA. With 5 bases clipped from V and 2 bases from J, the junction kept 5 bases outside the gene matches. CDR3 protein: CASSKDRRQETQYF. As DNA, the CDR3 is TGTGCCAGCAGCAAGGACAGGAGACAAGAGACCCAGTACTTC. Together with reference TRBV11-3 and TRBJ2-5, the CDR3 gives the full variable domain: EAGVVQSPRYKIIEKKQPVAFWCNPISGHNTLYWYLQNLGQGPELLIRYENEEAVDDSQLPKDRFSAERLKGVDSTLKIQPAELGDSAVYLCASSKDRRQETQYFGPGTRLLVL.

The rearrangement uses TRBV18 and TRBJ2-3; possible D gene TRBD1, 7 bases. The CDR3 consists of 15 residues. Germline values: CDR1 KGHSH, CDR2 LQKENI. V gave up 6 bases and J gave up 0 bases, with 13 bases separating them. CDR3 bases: TGTGCCAGCTCGATGACAGGGACTAGCACAGATACGCAGTATTTT. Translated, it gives CASSMTGTSTDTQYF.

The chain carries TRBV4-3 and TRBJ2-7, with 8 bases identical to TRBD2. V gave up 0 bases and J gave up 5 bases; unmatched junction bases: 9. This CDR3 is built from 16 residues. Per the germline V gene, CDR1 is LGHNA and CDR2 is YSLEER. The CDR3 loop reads CASSQDRAGGRNEQYF. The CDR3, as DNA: TGCGCCAGCAGCCAAGATAGGGCGGGGGGAAGGAACGAGCAGTACTTC.

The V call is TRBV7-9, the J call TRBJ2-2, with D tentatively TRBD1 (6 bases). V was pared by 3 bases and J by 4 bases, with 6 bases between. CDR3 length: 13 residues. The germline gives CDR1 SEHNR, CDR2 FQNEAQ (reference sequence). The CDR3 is CASSLDSTGELFF. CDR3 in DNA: TGTGCCAGCAGCTTGGACAGCACCGGGGAGCTGTTTTTT.

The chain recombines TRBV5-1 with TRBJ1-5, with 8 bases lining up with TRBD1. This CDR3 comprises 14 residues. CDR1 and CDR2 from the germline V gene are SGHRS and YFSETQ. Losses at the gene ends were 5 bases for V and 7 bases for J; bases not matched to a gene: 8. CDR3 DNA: TGCGCCAGCAGACCAGGGGGCGCCGAACAGCCCCAGCATTTT. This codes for CASRPGGAEQPQHF.